This T cell receptor beta chain appears in the sequencing data of a study of breast tumors, draining lymph nodes, adjacent tissues. Axillary draining lymph nodes of breast cancer patients supplied the node samples. Regarding the study as a whole: That most tumor T cells come from lymph nodes remained unproven. Tumors had less TCR diversity than lymph nodes, more than nontumor tissue. Luminal-like breast cancer showed significantly higher tumor–nontumor repertoire similarity than basal-like.

Trimming removed 0 bases from V and 4 bases from J, with 6 bases in between. The CDR3 loop spans 12 amino acids. Germline V CDR1 and CDR2: GTSNPN, SVGIG (reference sequence). This clonotype was seen many times. Antigen unknown. TCRdb passed the multiplex PCR reads through MiXCR, listing each CDR3 protein once. In the table there are a few hundred thousand distinct CDR3 sequences, nearly 35% of which are singletons. The clonotype comes from a female donor with breast cancer. Some clones in this sample may be carry-over from other donors' samples. The chain combines TRBV30 with TRBJ1-2; unclear D gene. Material: axillary lymph node tissue. CDR3 loop: CAWSVEGYGYTF. CDR3 DNA sequence: TGTGCCTGGAGTGTTGAGGGCTATGGCTACACCTTC.